The 28 T cell receptor beta chains reported below all come from one sample, sequenced in a study of cytomegalovirus exposure and HLA in healthy donors. The primer mix had 60 Vbeta and 13 Jbeta primers. The method was immunoSEQ multiplex PCR; TCRdb's version includes in-frame clones alone and lacks a portion of them. This table holds roughly 120,000 clones, around three quarters found once. Sample: PBMCs. These receptors all stem from a man aged 40-50 years in good health and CMV-seronegative.

This clone was picked up a small number of times. The chain is built from TRBV29-1 and TRBJ1-2; 7 bases fit TRBD1. Unmatched junction bases numbered 17, after V lost 4 bases and J lost 12 bases. The CDR3 extends over 14 amino acids. Germline V lookup: CDR1 SQVTM, CDR2 ANQGSEA. The CDR3 protein is CSVGDAGTASLDTF. CDR3 in DNA: TGCAGCGTTGGGGACGCGGGGACAGCCTCCCTCGACACCTTC. The full variable domain, its missing parts supplied by reference TRBV29-1 and TRBJ1-2, is SAVISQKPSRDICQRGTSLTIQCQVDSQVTMMFWYRQQPGQSLTLIATANQGSEATYESGFVIDKFPISRPNLTFSTLTVSNMSPEDSSIYLCSVGDAGTASLDTFGSGTRLTVV.

This sequence joins TRBV7-9 and TRBJ2-1, with D possibly being TRBD2 (6 bases). The CDR3 covers 15 residues. Trimming removed 0 bases from V and 4 bases from J, with 10 bases in between. Germline-derived CDR1 and CDR2 are SEHNR and FQNEAQ (reference sequence). CDR3 loop: CASSLAVRGYNEQFF. CDR3 sequence (DNA): TGTGCCAGCAGCTTAGCAGTCCGGGGGTACAATGAGCAGTTCTTC.

CDR3: CASSPGQGADEQYF. The CDR3 DNA reads TGTGCCAGCAGCCCCGGACAGGGGGCTGACGAGCAGTACTTC. The chain joins TRBV7-3 to TRBJ2-7; 11 bases map to TRBD1. In germline, CDR1 is SGHTA, CDR2 FQGTGA. This CDR3 is built from 14 residues. The J segment lost 5 bases and the V segment lost 5 bases, leaving 5 bases of the junction unmatched.

This clone was picked up one time. For the CDR3, the DNA is TGTGCCAGCAACCTCAACCGCCGGGACTACGAGCAGTACTTC. Its protein is CASNLNRRDYEQYF. The chain links TRBV5-6 to TRBJ2-7, with D tentatively TRBD2 (5 bases). Looked up from germline, CDR1 is SGHDT and CDR2 is YYEEEE. CDR3 length: 14 residues. The germline V and J ends were trimmed by 6 bases and 3 bases, with 16 bases remaining between them.

The sample holds one count of this clone. This chain connects TRBV12-2 to TRBJ1-2. TRBV12-2 is termed a pseudogene. This CDR3 has 14 amino acids. CDR3 protein: CASRLGSAHYGYTF. The CDR3 nucleotides read TGTGCAAGTCGCTTAGGGTCAGCGCACTATGGCTACACCTTC.

The V gene is TRBV15, the J gene TRBJ1-5; D is ambiguous. Germline-derived CDR1 and CDR2 are LNHNV and YYDKDF (reference sequence). Between the trimmed V and J ends, which lost 5 bases and 6 bases, there was a span of 17 bases. The CDR3 extends over 15 amino acids. The CDR3 DNA follows: TGTGCCACCAGCCCACACGGCCGGCCAGGTCAGCCCCAGCATTTT. This encodes CATSPHGRPGQPQHF.

This clone was counted only a few times. The rearrangement uses TRBV9 and TRBJ2-2; TRBD1 might be the D (6 bases). V was pared by 0 bases and J by 4 bases, with 10 bases between. From germline, CDR1 is SGDLS and CDR2 YYNGEE. The CDR3 covers 15 residues. For the CDR3, the DNA is TGTGCCAGCAGCGTAGCGACAGGAGTCACCGGGGAGCTGTTTTTT. It yields the protein CASSVATGVTGELFF.

This clone appeared a single time. The CDR3 is CASSARDRAEAYNSPLHF. The CDR3 nucleotides are TGTGCCAGCAGTGCCCGGGACAGGGCAGAGGCCTATAATTCACCCCTCCACTTT. The rearrangement uses TRBV6-1 and TRBJ1-6; 9 nucleotides line up with TRBD1. The germline gives CDR1 MNHNS, CDR2 SASEGT. V was clipped by 4 bases and J by 2 bases; unmatched bases: 9. The CDR3 has 18 amino acids.

The rearrangement joins TRBV11-2 to TRBJ2-1; D is possibly TRBD1 (6 bases). Looked up from germline, CDR1 is SGHAT and CDR2 is FQNNGV. The CDR3 consists of 16 residues. The V end lost 1 base, the J end lost 7 bases, and 17 bases lay between the germline ends. CDR3 region: CASSLVIGQRINEQFF. The CDR3 DNA reads TGTGCCAGCAGCTTAGTAATCGGACAGCGAATTAATGAGCAGTTCTTC.

This clone came up a few times. V and J are TRBV5-1 and TRBJ1-3, with 8 bases fitting TRBD1. V shed 2 bases, J shed 2 bases, and the junction held 6 bases outside the gene matches. Germline CDR1 reads SGHRS; CDR2 reads YFSETQ. The CDR3 spans 16 residues. The CDR3 sequence: CASSFGVQGAGNTIYF. The CDR3 DNA reads TGCGCCAGCAGCTTTGGAGTACAGGGGGCTGGAAACACCATATATTTT.

V and J are TRBV28 and TRBJ1-3, with D possibly matching TRBD1 (5 bases). The CDR3 totals 15 residues. V was trimmed by 4 bases and J by 4 bases, leaving 14 bases between them. Germline values: CDR1 MDHEN, CDR2 SYDVKM. The CDR3 is CASSSLGGAGNTIYF. Written as DNA, the CDR3 is TGTGCCAGCAGTTCCCTCGGGGGTGCAGGAAACACCATATATTTT.

This chain connects TRBV19 to TRBJ1-4, with 7 nucleotides matching TRBD1. The CDR3 has 13 amino acids. CDR1 and CDR2 (germline): LNHDA, SQIVND (reference sequence). V lost 4 bases to trimming and J lost 7 bases; unmatched junction nucleotides: 3. Written as DNA, the CDR3 is TGTGCCAGTAGTAACCACAGGGGTGAAAAACTGTTTTTT. Amino acid sequence: CASSNHRGEKLFF.

This clone has a handful of counts. This chain connects TRBV6-1 to TRBJ1-1; 7 bases are a match to TRBD1. The germline gives CDR1 MNHNS, CDR2 SASEGT. CDR3 length: 20 amino acids. V shed 2 bases, J shed 0 bases, and the junction held 18 bases outside the gene matches. CDR3 protein: CASSENLSFSPGQLNTEAFF. The CDR3 DNA reads TGTGCCAGCAGTGAAAATCTCTCCTTTTCTCCGGGACAGCTGAACACTGAAGCTTTCTTT.

The CDR3 is CASSSGTGLGDYGYTF. In nucleotides, the CDR3 is TGTGCCAGCAGCTCCGGGACAGGGCTAGGGGACTATGGCTACACCTTC. This chain links TRBV5-4 with TRBJ1-2, with 9 bases identical to TRBD1. Germline V gene sequence: CDR1 SGHNT, CDR2 YYREEE (reference sequence). CDR3 length: 16 residues. The ends lost 3 bases at V and 3 bases at J; junction bases unmatched: 9.

This clone was counted a few times. The chain links TRBV4-2 to TRBJ1-1; a weak D match, TRBD1 (6 bases). Germline CDR1 is LGHNA and CDR2 is YNFKEQ. There are 12 residues in the CDR3. V was pared by 1 base and J by 12 bases, with 12 bases between. CDR3 nucleotide sequence: TGTGCCAGCAGCCAAGGGGGGCAGGGAACTTTCTTT. Its protein is CASSQGGQGTFF.

The rearrangement joins TRBV27 to TRBJ2-3; TRBD1 aligns across 8 bases. The CDR3 spans 16 residues. The V and J ends lost 8 bases and 5 bases, in that order; junction bases with no gene match: 15. CDR1 and CDR2 from the germline V gene are MNHEY and SMNVEV (reference sequence). CDR3 DNA sequence: TGTGCCAGCCAGCCGATCGTAAGGACAGGGAAAGATACGCAGTATTTT. Encoded protein: CASQPIVRTGKDTQYF.

The chain carries TRBV7-9 and TRBJ1-1, with 8 bases that match TRBD1. The CDR3 is made up of 14 amino acids. After removal of 4 bases from V and 7 bases from J, the junction contained 8 bases not matched to a gene. CDR1 and CDR2 from the germline V gene are SEHNR and FQNEAQ (reference sequence). CDR3 sequence (DNA): TGTGCCAGCAGCTCAACAGGGGGGGGAGGTGAAGCTTTCTTT. Its translation: CASSSTGGGGEAFF.

V gene TRBV29-1 combines with J gene TRBJ2-7, with TRBD1 identical over 8 bases. CDR1 and CDR2 from the germline V gene are SQVTM and ANQGSEA. The CDR3 is 12 residues long. V gave up 7 bases and J gave up 4 bases; unmatched junction bases: 6. The CDR3 coding sequence is TGCAGCGCTGGACAGGGTTGGTACGAGCAGTACTTC. Translating gives CSAGQGWYEQYF.

The chain employs TRBV5-3 and TRBJ1-1; tentative D call: TRBD1 (5 bases). TRBV5-3 has ORF status, its function being uncertain. V was clipped by 4 bases and J by 0 bases, with 19 bases between them. The CDR3 consists of 17 residues. The CDR3 region is CARSDGQGLSVNTEAFF. CDR3 nucleotides: TGTGCCAGAAGCGACGGGCAGGGTTTAAGTGTGAACACTGAAGCTTTCTTT.

This chain connects TRBV2 to TRBJ1-4, with 7 bases aligning to TRBD1. This CDR3 comprises 13 residues. V shed 8 bases and J 8 bases; nucleotides not matched to a gene: 8. Germline values: CDR1 SNHLY, CDR2 FYNNEI. CDR3 residues: CASCAGGGEKLFF. CDR3 nucleotide sequence: TGTGCCAGCTGTGCAGGGGGTGGAGAAAAACTGTTTTTT.

The gene calls are TRBV18 and TRBJ1-5, with D possibly TRBD1 on 5 matching bases. V lost 5 bases to trimming and J lost 3 bases, with 8 bases between them. The CDR3 consists of 13 residues. In germline, CDR1 is KGHSH, CDR2 LQKENI. The CDR3 DNA sequence: TGTGCCAGCTCAGACAGTAACAATCAGCCCCAGCATTTT. This sequence encodes CASSDSNNQPQHF.

The CDR3 nucleotides are TGTGCCAGCAGCGAAACGGGGGGGCCGTTCGAGACCCAGTACTTC. This codes for CASSETGGPFETQYF. This chain links TRBV9 with TRBJ2-5; 8 bases are shared with TRBD2. Trimming at V came to 3 bases and at J to 5 bases, leaving 9 bases not matched to a gene. Looked up from germline, CDR1 is SGDLS and CDR2 is YYNGEE. The CDR3 has 15 residues.

The chain has TRBV19 and TRBJ1-2, with D hard to call. Trimming stripped 7 bases from V and 8 bases from J, with 14 bases between. Germline CDR1 LNHDA, CDR2 SQIVND (reference sequence). The CDR3 is 12 amino acids. In DNA, the CDR3 is TGTGCCAGTACAGGACTGGCCAGGGGCTACACCTTC. Encoded protein: CASTGLARGYTF.

The gene calls are TRBV15 and TRBJ1-5, with 7 nucleotides matching TRBD1. Per germline, CDR1 LNHNV and CDR2 YYDKDF (reference sequence). The junction had 3 bases not matched to a gene; V was cut back by 0 bases and J by 1 base. This CDR3 contains 16 residues. The CDR3 DNA sequence: TGTGCCACCAGCAGAGAGAGGGGGCCCAGCAATCAGCCCCAGCATTTT. The encoded protein is CATSRERGPSNQPQHF.

This clone was found many times. This chain connects TRBV2 to TRBJ1-1, with D possibly matching TRBD1 (5 bases). Trimming cost V 3 bases and J 4 bases, with 18 bases left between them. Germline CDR1 SNHLY, CDR2 FYNNEI. The CDR3 runs to 16 residues. CDR3 region: CASSEVGDLGGTEAFF. The CDR3 bases are TGTGCCAGCAGTGAGGTTGGGGACCTCGGGGGCACTGAAGCTTTCTTT.

The V and J genes are TRBV7-9 and TRBJ2-7, with 7 bases fitting TRBD1. Per the germline V gene, CDR1 is SEHNR and CDR2 is FQNEAQ (reference sequence). The CDR3 sequence is 11 residues long. V trimming: 4 bases; J trimming: 6 bases; junction bases outside the gene matches: 0. CDR3 protein: CASSYRGEQYF. The CDR3 DNA sequence: TGTGCCAGCAGCTACAGGGGCGAGCAGTACTTC.

The rearrangement uses TRBV7-9 and TRBJ2-1; no clear D gene. V gave up 1 base and J gave up 9 bases, with 13 bases separating them. The CDR3 extends over 14 amino acids. Per germline, CDR1 SEHNR and CDR2 FQNEAQ (reference sequence). CDR3 amino acids: CASSLVGVNTEQFF. The CDR3 DNA follows: TGTGCCAGCAGCTTAGTAGGAGTCAACACTGAGCAGTTCTTC.

The chain uses TRBV6-5 and TRBJ1-1, with D uncertain. CDR1 is MNHEY, CDR2 SVGAGI, per germline. This CDR3 comprises 13 residues. V was cut by 6 bases and J by 0 bases, with 8 bases left in between. The CDR3 sequence is CASSLSLNTEAFF. CDR3 DNA: TGTGCCAGCAGCCTCTCTCTGAACACTGAAGCTTTCTTT.